This passage covers 28 T cell receptor beta chains from one sample sequenced in a study of CD8 T cells in ankylosing spondylitis. Study findings and constraints: Apparently characteristic of ankylosing spondylitis blood was a TCR beta motif (eight highly homologous variants).

Using its own MiXCR run on the 5' RACE reads, TCRdb lists one record per CDR3 protein. This sample has about 390,000 distinct CDR3 sequences, with 20% to 25% found just once. These receptors lack a known antigen. Sequences were obtained from blood, either unsorted or a sorted T cell fraction (not recorded which). Receptor source: a male donor with ankylosing spondylitis.

The chain recombines TRBV20-1 with TRBJ1-5; 8 bases fit TRBD1. The J segment lost 2 bases and the V segment lost 2 bases, leaving 14 bases of the junction unmatched. There are 18 residues in the CDR3. Germline CDR1 is DFQATT and CDR2 is SNEGSKA (reference sequence). The DNA of the CDR3 is TGCAGTGCTAGACCCTACGGACAGGGCCTATACGGCAATCAGCCCCAGCATTTT. Translated: CSARPYGQGLYGNQPQHF.

This clonotype showed up just once. The J gene is TRBJ1-5, the V gene TRBV6-2 or TRBV6-3, with 7 bases aligning to TRBD1. V trimming: 6 bases; J trimming: 5 bases; junction bases outside the gene matches: 10. The CDR3 extends over 15 amino acids. Germline V gene lookup returns CDR1 MNHEY and CDR2 SVGEGT. CDR3 loop: CASSGYRGGDQPQHF. In nucleotides, the CDR3 is TGTGCCAGCAGCGGATACAGGGGAGGTGATCAGCCCCAGCATTTT.

This sequence joins TRBV20-1 and TRBJ2-7, with TRBD2 as a possible D gene (6 bases). The CDR3 spans 14 residues. Germline CDR1 is DFQATT and CDR2 is SNEGSKA (reference sequence). Trimming took off 6 bases at V and 3 bases at J, with 18 bases between the two ends. The CDR3 nucleotides read TGCAGTGCCGCCTCCCGGACTAAAAACTACGAGCAGTACTTC. This encodes CSAASRTKNYEQYF.

This clonotype was observed a handful of times. This sequence joins TRBV3-1 and TRBJ1-1; D possibly corresponds to TRBD1 (5 bases). Per the germline V gene, CDR1 is LGHDT and CDR2 is YNNKEL (reference sequence). V lost 1 base and J lost 1, with 10 bases in between. This CDR3 spans 15 amino acids. The CDR3 DNA reads as TGTGCCAGCAGCCAAGTTAGCGGGGGGAACACTGAAGCTTTCTTT. The encoded protein is CASSQVSGGNTEAFF.

This clonotype was seen at least ten times. The chain combines TRBV6-1 with TRBJ1-5; D might be TRBD1 (6 bases). Germline CDR1 reads MNHNS; CDR2 reads SASEGT. The CDR3 runs to 17 residues. Trimming cost V 6 bases and J 5 bases, with 23 bases left between them. The CDR3 nucleotides read TGTGCCAGCAGCCGCGGGGGGCTACCCCAAATCCATCAGCCCCAGCATTTT. It specifies CASSRGGLPQIHQPQHF.

This clonotype showed up just a few times. This rearrangement joins TRBV5-1 to TRBJ1-5; TRBD1 agrees at 10 bases. Germline V lookup: CDR1 SGHRS, CDR2 YFSETQ. The CDR3 sequence is 16 residues long. V lost 2 bases, J lost 4 bases, and 6 bases stayed unmatched. The DNA for the CDR3 is TGCGCCAGCAGCTTTTCGACAGGGGGCTGGAATCAGCCCCAGCATTTT. Its protein product is CASSFSTGGWNQPQHF.

The rearrangement joins TRBV27 to TRBJ2-5; 7 bases agree with TRBD2. Germline V gene data show CDR1 as MNHEY and CDR2 as SMNVEV (reference sequence). V trimming: 3 bases; J trimming: 7 bases; junction bases outside the gene matches: 5. The CDR3 runs to 13 residues. For the CDR3, the DNA is TGTGCCAGCAGTTTGGGGCGGGAGACGACCCAGTACTTC. Its translation is CASSLGRETTQYF.

In its sample, this clonotype was seen a few times. J is TRBJ2-1 and V is TRBV7-9, with D unresolved. V gave up 3 bases and J gave up 0 bases, with 6 bases separating them. The CDR3 sequence is 14 residues long. Germline V gene lookup returns CDR1 SEHNR and CDR2 FQNEAQ (reference sequence). CDR3 DNA: TGTGCCAGCAGCTTCAGCAACTCCTACAATGAGCAGTTCTTC. Translating gives CASSFSNSYNEQFF.

A few counts support this clonotype. J is TRBJ2-1 and V is TRBV7-3; D gene uncertain. Trimming took 1 base from V and 8 from J, leaving 15 bases between them. The V gene's germline CDR1 is SGHTA and CDR2 FQGTGA. This CDR3 has 15 residues. The CDR3 sequence: CASSLNGRLADEQFF. The CDR3 DNA reads TGTGCCAGCAGCTTAAACGGGCGATTGGCGGATGAGCAGTTCTTC.

V and J are TRBV18 and TRBJ2-5, with D perhaps being TRBD1 or TRBD2 (6 bases each). V gave up 2 bases and J gave up 2 bases, with 12 bases separating them. CDR1 and CDR2 from the germline V gene are KGHSH and LQKENI. The CDR3 contains 15 residues. For the CDR3, the DNA is TGTGCCAGCTCACCAAGGGGGGCACCTCAAGAGACCCAGTACTTC. This gives the protein CASSPRGAPQETQYF.

This clonotype has only a few counts. The J gene is TRBJ2-1, the V gene TRBV10-3; 9 nucleotides align to TRBD2. This CDR3 region has 16 residues. Germline CDR1 and CDR2: ENHRY and SYGVKD. V lost 5 bases to trimming and J lost 3 bases; unmatched junction nucleotides: 8. CDR3 sequence reads: CAISLTSSGNYNEQFF. CDR3 sequence (DNA): TGTGCCATCAGTCTGACGTCTAGCGGGAACTACAATGAGCAGTTCTTC.

The V gene is TRBV30, the J gene TRBJ1-5; 7 nucleotides align to TRBD1. The V segment lost 0 bases and the J segment 0 bases; nucleotides outside the gene matches: 5. Germline CDR1 GTSNPN, CDR2 SVGIG (reference sequence). The CDR3 runs 16 residues. The CDR3, as DNA: TGTGCCTGGAGTGTCGGGACAGATTATAGCAATCAGCCCCAGCATTTT. Translated: CAWSVGTDYSNQPQHF.

This clonotype was recorded a few times. V is TRBV9 and J is TRBJ2-3; 13 nucleotides align to TRBD2. Trimming cost V 3 bases and J 2 bases; bases outside gene matches: 3. Germline V lookup: CDR1 SGDLS, CDR2 YYNGEE. The CDR3 is 16 amino acids. The CDR3 nucleotides are TGTGCCAGCAGCGAGGGACTAGCGGGGCCCACAGATACGCAGTATTTT. This encodes CASSEGLAGPTDTQYF.

The chain combines TRBV29-1 with TRBJ1-1; TRBD1 matches 7 bases. This CDR3 spans 14 amino acids. With V trimmed by 4 bases and J by 4 bases, 9 bases remained unmatched. CDR1 is SQVTM and CDR2 is ANQGSEA in the germline V gene. CDR3 in DNA: TGCAGCGTTGTGGTCCAGAGACAGGGCACTGAAGCTTTCTTT. Amino acid sequence: CSVVVQRQGTEAFF.

The gene calls are TRBV19 and TRBJ2-7; D is perhaps TRBD1 (5 bases). The V and J ends lost 7 bases and 4 bases respectively, with 20 bases between them. The CDR3 covers 15 residues. Germline-derived CDR1 and CDR2 are LNHDA and SQIVND (reference sequence). CDR3 sequence reads: CASKKGETGWYEQYF. The DNA for the CDR3 is TGTGCCAGTAAAAAAGGGGAAACCGGTTGGTACGAGCAGTACTTC.

The rearrangement uses TRBV20-1 and TRBJ1-5, with D tentatively TRBD1 (5 bases). The CDR3 runs 14 residues. Germline V CDR1 and CDR2: DFQATT, SNEGSKA (reference sequence). The V and J ends lost 0 bases and 10 bases respectively, with 16 bases between them. Written as DNA, the CDR3 is TGCAGTGCTAGAGATCGGGCGGGACTGGGACCCCAGCATTTT. Translation gives CSARDRAGLGPQHF.

J is TRBJ2-5 and V is TRBV29-1; no clear D gene. The V end was cut by 6 bases, the J end by 2 bases, with 10 bases between. The CDR3 is made up of 12 amino acids. From germline, CDR1 is SQVTM and CDR2 ANQGSEA. The CDR3 region has the DNA TGCAGCGTCGATAGGAAACAAGAGACCCAGTACTTC. It translates to CSVDRKQETQYF.

The chain couples TRBV28 to TRBJ1-2; D not certain. Trimming took 5 bases from V and 3 from J, leaving 10 bases between them. Germline CDR1 and CDR2: MDHEN and SYDVKM. The CDR3 totals 13 residues. In DNA form, the CDR3 reads TGTGCCAGCAGTCCTCCCTGGGACTATGGCTACACCTTC. The encoded protein is CASSPPWDYGYTF.

This chain joins TRBV13 and TRBJ2-1; TRBD2 is a possible D gene (6 bases). V dropped 7 bases and J dropped 0 bases, with 10 bases sitting between them. Germline lookup yields CDR1 PRHDT and CDR2 FYEKMQ (reference sequence). The CDR3 has 14 residues. The chain's CDR3 is CASKAGYSYNEQFF. The CDR3 nucleotides read TGTGCCAGCAAGGCGGGATACTCCTACAATGAGCAGTTCTTC.

This clonotype was detected a few times. The chain is built from TRBV27 and TRBJ2-2; D is uncertain. This CDR3 has 16 residues. Looked up from germline, CDR1 is MNHEY and CDR2 is SMNVEV (reference sequence). V lost 4 bases and J 0 bases, leaving 12 bases between the germline ends. Here the CDR3 reads CASSSHGRSNTGELFF. The CDR3 DNA reads TGTGCCAGCAGTTCCCACGGGCGTTCGAACACCGGGGAGCTGTTTTTT.

The chain uses TRBV6-5 and TRBJ1-1, with D possibly matching TRBD1 (6 bases). Germline assignment: CDR1 MNHEY and CDR2 SVGAGI. The V and J ends lost 6 bases and 7 bases respectively, with 12 bases between them. The CDR3 length is 12 residues. This chain's CDR3 is CASSRGGGEAFF. The CDR3 DNA sequence: TGTGCCAGCAGCAGGGGAGGGGGTGAAGCTTTCTTT.

The chain carries TRBV7-8 and TRBJ2-5, with D possibly TRBD1 on 6 matching bases. The CDR3 is 13 residues long. Between the trimmed V and J ends, which lost 7 bases and 3 bases, there was a span of 12 bases. Germline CDR1 reads SGHVS; CDR2 reads FQNEAQ. As DNA, the CDR3 is TGTGCCAGCATCCGACAGGCCGAAGAGACCCAGTACTTC. This gives the protein CASIRQAEETQYF.

This clonotype was found a few times. The chain uses TRBV6-1 and TRBJ2-3, with a weak D call TRBD1 (6 bases). Germline loops: CDR1 MNHNS, CDR2 SASEGT. The length of the CDR3 is 13 residues. V lost 5 bases and J 5 bases, leaving 11 bases between the germline ends. CDR3 amino acids: CASSRDIRDTQYF. In DNA, the CDR3 is TGTGCCAGCAGTCGGGACATCCGAGATACGCAGTATTTT.

This clonotype was picked up one time. The chain combines TRBV28 with TRBJ1-3; D is undetermined. Per the germline V gene, CDR1 is MDHEN and CDR2 is SYDVKM. Between the trimmed V and J ends, which lost 5 bases and 0 bases, there was a span of 8 bases. The CDR3 is 14 amino acids. The CDR3 spells CASSENRSGNTIYF. CDR3 coding DNA: TGTGCCAGCAGTGAGAACCGCTCTGGAAACACCATATATTTT.

V is TRBV5-1 and J is TRBJ2-4, with D possibly called TRBD1 or TRBD2 (6 bases each). This CDR3 has 16 residues. Looked up from germline, CDR1 is SGHRS and CDR2 is YFSETQ. Trimming stripped 3 bases from V and 0 bases from J, with 13 bases between. CDR3 in amino acids: CASSSSGAAAKNIQYF. CDR3 bases: TGCGCCAGCAGCTCCTCGGGGGCCGCAGCCAAAAACATTCAGTACTTC.

The chain couples TRBV9 to TRBJ2-4; D is undetermined. CDR3 length: 14 residues. V was shortened by 0 bases and J by 6 bases, with 10 bases between the two germline ends. Germline V lookup: CDR1 SGDLS, CDR2 YYNGEE. CDR3 loop: CASSVDPLGNIQYF. The CDR3 region has the DNA TGTGCCAGCAGCGTAGATCCCCTCGGAAACATTCAGTACTTC.

The chain employs TRBV5-1 and TRBJ2-7; D is unresolved. Trimming removed 6 bases at V and 2 bases at J, with 15 bases between. This CDR3 spans 14 amino acids. In germline, CDR1 is SGHRS, CDR2 YFSETQ. The CDR3 DNA is TGCGCCAGCACTAGAACATCCGCTACCTACGAGCAGTACTTC. Amino acid sequence: CASTRTSATYEQYF. The full variable domain, in which reference TRBV5-1 and TRBJ2-7 provide the parts outside the CDR3, is KAGVTQTPRYLIKTRGQQVTLSCSPISGHRSVSWYQQTPGQGLQFLFEYFSETQRNKGNFPGRFSGRQFSNSRSEMNVSTLELGDSALYLCASTRTSATYEQYFGPGTRLTVT.

This clonotype turned up a few times. The J gene is TRBJ2-3, the V gene TRBV12-3 or TRBV12-4, with 7 bases lining up with TRBD2. The CDR3 is 16 residues long. Trimming at V came to 2 bases and at J to 1 base, leaving 6 bases not matched to a gene. CDR3 sequence: CASSLTSARGTDTQYF. The CDR3 DNA follows: TGTGCCAGCAGTTTAACTAGCGCTAGAGGCACAGATACGCAGTATTTT.